This section outlines one TCR beta chain sequence together with its context. This CDR3 spans 14 amino acids. The ends were cut back, 5 bases at V and 6 bases at J, with 16 bases in the middle. Germline V lookup: CDR1 SGHTA, CDR2 FQGNSA. In the study's own analysis: How many nucleated cells were present was estimated from reference gene primer amplification. Sequencing used immunoSEQ multiplex PCR; TCRdb keeps in-frame clones, though not all of them. That table supplies the V and J calls and clone size; D and trimming were determined from the DNA. This table holds roughly 300,000 clones, 65% to 90% found once. This entry is derived from a study of blood T cell repertoires in COVID-19. Study-wide context: Sites across the United States, Italy and Spain contributed samples from acute and convalescent COVID-19.

Enrolled through a virtual design, the participants were between roughly 18 and 90 years of age and came from under 30 US areas. Assignment of participants to cohorts was predicated upon participant-reported clinical history. The chain uses TRBV7-2 and TRBJ1-2; D call uncertain. The material sequenced was PBMCs or T cells enriched from blood (not recorded which). The sequence was obtained from a woman between 40 and 55 years old with acute COVID-19. CDR3 residues: CASSHPSFYDGYTF. CDR3 in DNA: TGTGCCAGCAGCCACCCAAGCTTCTATGATGGCTACACCTTC.